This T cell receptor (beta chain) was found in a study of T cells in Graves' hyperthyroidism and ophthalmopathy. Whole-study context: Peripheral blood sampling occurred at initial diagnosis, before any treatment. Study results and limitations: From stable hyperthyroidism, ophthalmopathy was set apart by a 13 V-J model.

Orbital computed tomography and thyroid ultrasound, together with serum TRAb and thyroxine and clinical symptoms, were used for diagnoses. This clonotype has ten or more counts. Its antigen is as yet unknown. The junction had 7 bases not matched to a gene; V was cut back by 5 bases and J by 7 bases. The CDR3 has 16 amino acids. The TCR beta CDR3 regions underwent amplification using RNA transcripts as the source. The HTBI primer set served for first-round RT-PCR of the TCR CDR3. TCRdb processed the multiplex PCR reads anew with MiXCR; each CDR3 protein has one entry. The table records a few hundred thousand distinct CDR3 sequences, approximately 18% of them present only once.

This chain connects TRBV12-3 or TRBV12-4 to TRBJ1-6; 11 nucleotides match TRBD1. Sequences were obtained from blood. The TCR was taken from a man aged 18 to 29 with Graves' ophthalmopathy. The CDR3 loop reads CASSRTGGADNSPLHF. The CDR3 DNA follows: TGTGCCAGCAGTCGGACAGGGGGCGCGGACAATTCACCCCTCCACTTT.